These 6 T cell receptor beta chains share one sample of origin, sequenced in a study of cytomegalovirus exposure and HLA in healthy donors. The primer mix had 60 Vbeta and 13 Jbeta primers. Profiled with immunoSEQ multiplex PCR; TCRdb holds only in-frame clones, not every one. The data hold about 140,000 clones, with around nine tenths observed a single time. The sample taken for sequencing was PBMCs. The receptors originated from a woman between 25 and 40 years old in good health and CMV-seronegative.

This chain uses TRBV10-3 with TRBJ2-3, with 7 nucleotides matching TRBD1. V shed 4 bases and J 1 base; nucleotides not matched to a gene: 2. The CDR3 is 14 residues long. CDR1 is ENHRY and CDR2 is SYGVKD in the germline V gene. CDR3 bases: TGTGCCATCAGTGGGGGGACAGGCACAGATACGCAGTATTTT. This gives the protein CAISGGTGTDTQYF.

This clone showed up just a few times. The V and J genes are TRBV6-1 and TRBJ1-5, with 11 bases fitting TRBD1. Per germline, CDR1 MNHNS and CDR2 SASEGT. This CDR3 is built from 17 residues. The V segment lost 3 bases and the J segment 5 bases; nucleotides outside the gene matches: 9. The CDR3 spells CASSDIPGQGAYQPQHF. The CDR3 bases are TGTGCCAGCAGTGACATCCCCGGACAGGGGGCCTATCAGCCCCAGCATTTT.

The chain combines TRBV7-8 with TRBJ1-2; D is ambiguous. Germline V CDR1 and CDR2: SGHVS, FQNEAQ. This CDR3 is built from 13 residues. The ends were cut back, 2 bases at V and 5 bases at J, with 9 bases in the middle. CDR3 DNA: TGTGCCAGCAGCTTATTAGCCACTTATGGCTACACCTTC. Protein sequence: CASSLLATYGYTF. The entire variable domain, with the rest obtained from reference TRBV7-8 and TRBJ1-2, is as follows: GAGVSQSPRYKVAKRGQDVALRCDPISGHVSLFWYQQALGQGPEFLTYFQNEAQLDKSGLPSDRFFAERPEGSVSTLKIQRTQQEDSAVYLCASSLLATYGYTFGSGTRLTVV.

This clone showed up just once. The CDR3 spells CASSDRGASAYEQYF. The CDR3 DNA reads TGTGCCAGTAGCGACAGGGGCGCCTCTGCCTACGAGCAGTACTTC. The gene calls are TRBV19 and TRBJ2-7; 8 bases align to TRBD1. After removal of 6 bases from V and 2 bases from J, the junction contained 9 bases not matched to a gene. CDR1 LNHDA and CDR2 SQIVND come from the germline V gene (reference sequence). This CDR3 has 15 residues.

This rearrangement joins TRBV7-2 to TRBJ1-1, with a weak D call TRBD1 (6 bases). There are 13 residues in the CDR3. The V end lost 3 bases, the J end lost 8 bases, and 13 bases lay between the germline ends. Germline CDR1 reads SGHTA; CDR2 reads FQGNSA. DNA of the CDR3: TGTGCCAGCAGCTTGAAAGACAGGAGAGAAGCTTTCTTT. Translated, it gives CASSLKDRREAFF.

The rearrangement links TRBV5-4 to TRBJ2-3, with 11 bases matching TRBD2. Germline V CDR1 and CDR2: SGHNT, YYREEE (reference sequence). V lost 6 bases, J lost 2 bases, and 17 bases stayed unmatched. This CDR3 comprises 19 residues. The CDR3 reads CASTWGGLAGGPLTDTQYF. The CDR3 nucleotides read TGTGCCAGCACCTGGGGTGGGCTAGCGGGAGGACCTCTCACAGATACGCAGTATTTT.